This T cell receptor beta chain comes out of a study of OX40 agonist ivuxolimab in advanced cancers. In the study overall: Patients took ivuxolimab, an agonistic anti-OX40 (CD134) antibody. Study-wide results and caveats: Dose levels from 0.1 to 3.0 mg/kg saw CD4+ and CD8+ blood T cells expand clonally by week 6. Specificity for antigen went undetermined in the expanded peripheral T cells.

The ends lost 3 bases at V and 5 bases at J; junction bases unmatched: 3. Per the germline V gene, CDR1 is SGHAT and CDR2 is FQNNGV. The CDR3 runs to 13 residues. Using immunoSEQ multiplex PCR, the repertoire was profiled, and TCRdb retains in-frame clones only, with some absent. The data hold 70,000 to 95,000 clones, with about 90% observed a single time. About this clone: What it recognizes is unknown.

This chain uses TRBV11-2 with TRBJ2-5, with 7 bases identical to TRBD1. The starting material was CD4+ or CD8+ T cells sorted from blood, obtained in a trial of the OX40 agonist ivuxolimab. This receptor was identified in an adult with an advanced solid tumor such as melanoma, head and neck, liver or kidney cancer. The CDR3 DNA reads as TGTGCCAGCAGCTTCGACAGGGACGAGACCCAGTACTTC. Translation: CASSFDRDETQYF.